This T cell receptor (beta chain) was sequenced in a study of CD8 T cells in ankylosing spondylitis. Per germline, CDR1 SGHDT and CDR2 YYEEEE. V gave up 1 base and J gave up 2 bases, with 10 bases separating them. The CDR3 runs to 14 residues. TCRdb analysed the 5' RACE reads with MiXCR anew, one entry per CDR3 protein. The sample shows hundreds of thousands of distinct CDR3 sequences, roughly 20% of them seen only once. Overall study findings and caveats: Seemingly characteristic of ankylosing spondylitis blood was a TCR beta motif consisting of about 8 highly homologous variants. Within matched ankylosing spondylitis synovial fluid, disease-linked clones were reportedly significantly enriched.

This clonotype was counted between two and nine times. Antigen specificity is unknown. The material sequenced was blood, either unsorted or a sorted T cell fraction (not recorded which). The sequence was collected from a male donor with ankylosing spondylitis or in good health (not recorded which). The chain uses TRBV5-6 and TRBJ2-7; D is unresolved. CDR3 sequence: CASSLNPGPYEQYF. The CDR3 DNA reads TGTGCCAGCAGCTTGAATCCAGGTCCCTACGAGCAGTACTTC. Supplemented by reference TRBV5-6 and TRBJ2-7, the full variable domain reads DAGVTQSPTHLIKTRGQQVTLRCSPKSGHDTVSWYQQALGQGPQFIFQYYEEEERQRGNFPDRFSGHQFPNYSSELNVNALLLGDSALYLCASSLNPGPYEQYFGPGTRLTVT.